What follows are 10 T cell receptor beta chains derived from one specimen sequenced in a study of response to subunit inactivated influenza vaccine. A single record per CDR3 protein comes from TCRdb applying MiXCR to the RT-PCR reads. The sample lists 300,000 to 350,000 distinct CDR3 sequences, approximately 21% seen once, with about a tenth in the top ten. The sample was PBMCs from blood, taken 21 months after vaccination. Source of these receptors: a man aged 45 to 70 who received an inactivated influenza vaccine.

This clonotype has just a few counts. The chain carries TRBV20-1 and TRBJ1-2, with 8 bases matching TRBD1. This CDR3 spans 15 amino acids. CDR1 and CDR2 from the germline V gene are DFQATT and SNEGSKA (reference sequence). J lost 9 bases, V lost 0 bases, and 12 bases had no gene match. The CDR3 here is CSARDPRTGLDSYTF. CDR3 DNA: TGCAGTGCTAGAGACCCTCGGACAGGGCTTGATAGCTACACCTTC.

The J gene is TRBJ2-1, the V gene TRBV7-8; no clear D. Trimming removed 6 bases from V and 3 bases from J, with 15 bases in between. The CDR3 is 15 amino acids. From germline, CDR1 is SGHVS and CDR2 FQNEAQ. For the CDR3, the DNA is TGTGCCAGCAGAGAAGGCATGGGTTTCTACAATGAGCAGTTCTTC. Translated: CASREGMGFYNEQFF. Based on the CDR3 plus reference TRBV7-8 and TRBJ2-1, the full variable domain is GAGVSQSPRYKVAKRGQDVALRCDPISGHVSLFWYQQALGQGPEFLTYFQNEAQLDKSGLPSDRFFAERPEGSVSTLKIQRTQQEDSAVYLCASREGMGFYNEQFFGPGTRLTVL.

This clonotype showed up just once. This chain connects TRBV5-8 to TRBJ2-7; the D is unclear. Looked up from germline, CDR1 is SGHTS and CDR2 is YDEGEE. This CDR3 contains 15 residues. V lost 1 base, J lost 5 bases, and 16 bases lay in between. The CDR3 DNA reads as TGTGCCAGCAGCTTGATGGCGGCGACGCGCAACGAGCAGTACTTC. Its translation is CASSLMAATRNEQYF.

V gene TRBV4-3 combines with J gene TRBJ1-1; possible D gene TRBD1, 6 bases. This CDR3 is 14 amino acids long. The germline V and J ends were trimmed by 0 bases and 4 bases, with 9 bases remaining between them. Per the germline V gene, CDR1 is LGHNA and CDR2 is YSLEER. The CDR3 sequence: CASSQETGSTEAFF. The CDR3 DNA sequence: TGCGCCAGCAGCCAAGAAACAGGGAGCACTGAAGCTTTCTTT.

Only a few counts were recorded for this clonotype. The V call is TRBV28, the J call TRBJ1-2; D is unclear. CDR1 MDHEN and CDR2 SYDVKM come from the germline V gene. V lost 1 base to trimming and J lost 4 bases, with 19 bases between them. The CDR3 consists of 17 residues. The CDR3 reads CASSLFAIRRSIYGYTF. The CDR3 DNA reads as TGTGCCAGCAGTTTATTCGCTATCAGGCGATCCATCTATGGCTACACCTTC.

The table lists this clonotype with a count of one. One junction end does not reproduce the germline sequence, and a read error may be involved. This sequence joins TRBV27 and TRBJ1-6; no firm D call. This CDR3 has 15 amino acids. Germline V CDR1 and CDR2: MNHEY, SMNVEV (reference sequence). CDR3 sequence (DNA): TGTGCCAGCAGTTGGACTCTAGGGAGGAATTCATCCCTCCACTTT. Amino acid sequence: CASSWTLGRNSSLHF.

In DNA form, the CDR3 reads TGTGCCAGCAGCCCACAGGGGACGGGAGTTCAAGCTTTCTTT. Its translation: CASSPQGTGVQAFF. The genes are TRBV6-1 and TRBJ1-1, with 7 bases matching TRBD1. This CDR3 spans 14 amino acids. Germline lookup yields CDR1 MNHNS and CDR2 SASEGT. The V segment lost 6 bases and the J segment 9 bases; nucleotides outside the gene matches: 13.

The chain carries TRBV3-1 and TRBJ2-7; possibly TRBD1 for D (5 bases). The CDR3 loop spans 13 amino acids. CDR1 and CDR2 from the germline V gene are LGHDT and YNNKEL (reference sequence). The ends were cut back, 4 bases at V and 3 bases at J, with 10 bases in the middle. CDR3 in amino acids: CASSRMDIYEQYF. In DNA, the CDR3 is TGTGCCAGCAGCCGAATGGACATCTACGAGCAGTACTTC.

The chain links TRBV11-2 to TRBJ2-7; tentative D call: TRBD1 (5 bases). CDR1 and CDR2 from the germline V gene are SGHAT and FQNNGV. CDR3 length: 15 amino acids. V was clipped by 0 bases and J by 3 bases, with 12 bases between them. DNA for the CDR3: TGTGCCAGCAGCTTAGAACTTACAGGAGACTACGAGCAGTACTTC. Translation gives CASSLELTGDYEQYF.

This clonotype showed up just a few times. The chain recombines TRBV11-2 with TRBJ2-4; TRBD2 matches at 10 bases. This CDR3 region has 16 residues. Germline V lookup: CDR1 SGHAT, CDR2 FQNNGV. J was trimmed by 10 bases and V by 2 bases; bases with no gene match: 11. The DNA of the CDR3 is TGTGCCAGCAGCTTAACGCCTAGCGGGAGTTATGCTATTCAGTACTTC. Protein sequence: CASSLTPSGSYAIQYF.